This T cell receptor (beta chain) was observed in a study of STAT5B mutations in CD4+ large granular lymphocyte leukemia (dated by TCRdb to the early 2020s). Study-wide context: Among healthy controls, the CDR3 'QG' motif was associated with a particular HLA allele. Flow cytometry on FACSCanto II or FACSVerse confirmed that purified fractions exceeded 95% purity among lymphocytes. The study compared the TCRbeta repertoires of patients with CD4+ T-cell large granular lymphocyte leukemia against those of healthy blood donors.

Buffy coats from 37 blood donors, supplied by the Finnish Red Cross blood service, were used as healthy controls. All TCR-sequenced material derived from peripheral blood: patient blood samples and healthy donor buffy coats. Ficoll-Hypaque gradient centrifugation was used to isolate peripheral blood mononuclear cells. CD4+ cells were purified magnetically from the buffy coats of healthy controls. The Gentra Puregene Cell and Tissue kit was used to extract genomic DNA, and a Qubit 2.0 fluorometer was used to measure the amount of genomic DNA. The immunoSEQ assay at survey resolution was applied to genomic DNA for sequencing of TCRbeta rearrangements. On the authors' methods: In the TCR sequencing data, the lowest productive clonotype frequency that could be detected was 2.59 x 10-5. Only productive TCRbeta rearrangements, meaning sequences that were complete and in-frame, were kept for the analyses. The clonality of each sample was calculated as Simpson clonality in the immunoSEQ Analyzer version 3.0. Clones were binned by frequency as very rare, small, medium, large (1-20%) or hyperexpanded (>20%). Generation probabilities were estimated with OLGA 1.2.3, V-gene circos plots were generated with VDJtools, specificities were searched for in VDJdb, and CDR3 motifs were identified with GLIPH. TCRdb re-hosts the immuneACCESS table, in-frame sequences only. Its copies lack some clones; in the studies checked, an unresolved V gene accounts for under half of them, and the cause for the rest is not known. That table supplies the V and J calls and clone size; D and trimming were determined from the DNA. This sample holds about 48,000 clones; 60% to 75% were observed only once. The top ten clones comprise more than 1.5% of the sample.

From the germline V gene, CDR1 is SGHRS and CDR2 is YFSETQ. The junction shows trimming of 4 bases on V and 13 bases on J, plus 21 bases between the germline ends. The CDR3, cysteine through phenylalanine, is 14 amino acids long. The sequence is cut down to CDR3 DNA, 42 bases in frame from base 1. The full study reports these points: Main leukemic clonotypes were private to each patient, although roughly 26% appeared at low frequency in other patients' non-leukemic repertoires. TRBV06-family usage was enriched among the top patient clones (8/27) compared with healthy controls (2/35). The data were not HLA-matched, and the higher clonality in CD4+ T-LGLL than in CD8+ T-LGLL could be due to the relatively small sample size. Greater clonality appeared to be present in CD4-sorted patient repertoires than in healthy CD4+ repertoires, and the difference was retained after the putative leukemic clones were removed.

Worth noting for this clone: The specificity of this receptor is unknown. No base quality values were provided; no much bigger clone lies one nucleotide off.

The chain uses TRBV5-1 and TRBJ1-5; possibly the D gene is TRBD1, per 5 matching bases. The sample comprised CD4+ T cells from blood buffy coats. The sequence was collected from a human donor in good health. The CDR3 in this case is CASSPGGDQPEQHF. The DNA sequence is TGCGCCAGCAGCCCGGGGGGGGATCAACCCGAACAGCATTTT.